The entry below describes one T cell receptor (beta chain). Its antigen is unidentified. Repertoires were generated with immunoSEQ multiplex PCR, while TCRdb's copy carries only in-frame clones and drops some. The profile shows 2,100,000 or so clones, nearly 97% of them singletons. The CDR3 is 15 amino acids. This sample is part of a study of shared clonotypes between healthy human individuals. The overall study: The study enrolled a couple of women and a few men aged 18 to 49. Each donor had three CD4 naive, three CD4 memory, two CD8 naive and one CD8 memory plate.

Study conclusions and caveats: Donors were few, which limited the genetic and exposure-history diversity represented.

Sequencing used naive CD4+ T cells sorted from blood. Described subset: CD45RA+ positively selected. V is TRBV21-1 and J is TRBJ2-7; the table's D call of TRBD1 was not tested on the DNA. TRBV21-1 is a listed pseudogene. This sequence was found in a man younger than 30 in good health. CDR3 protein: CASTPPPTVVYEQYF. The CDR3 DNA reads TGTGCCAGCACTCCCCCTCCCACAGTGGTCTACGAGCAGTACTTC.